Following are 12 T cell receptor beta chains from one sample sequenced in a study of blood T cells in healthy people across ages. The use of a sample-barcoded 5' primer and a J-beta primer mix characterized a second PCR of 7 to 11 cycles. TCRdb reanalysed the 5' RACE reads using MiXCR and keeps one entry per CDR3 protein. The sample contains 1.5 million to 2 million distinct CDR3 sequences, about 50% of which appear only once. The sample consisted of blood. The origin of the receptors is a woman aged 40-49 years in good health.

As to this clonotype: Its ends do not fully match the called genes, so a read error is possible. The chain employs TRBV7-2 and TRBJ2-5; TRBD2 matches 7 bases. Germline assignment: CDR1 SGHTA and CDR2 FQGNSA. There are 15 residues in the CDR3. Here the CDR3 DNA reads TGTGCCAGCAGCCTAGCGGCGGGAGCGTCTGAGACCCAGTACTTC. This encodes CASSLAAGASETQYF. Looking up the rest from reference TRBV7-2 and TRBJ2-5 gives the full variable domain: GAGVSQSPSNKVTEKGKDVELRCDPISGHTALYWYRQSLGQGLEFLIYFQGNSAPDKSGLPSDRFSAERTGGSVSTLTIQRTQQEDSAVYLCASSLAAGASETQYFGPGTRLLVL.

The chain carries TRBV20-1 and TRBJ2-3, with unresolved D. The CDR3 is 12 amino acids. The germline V and J ends were trimmed by 5 bases and 4 bases, with 10 bases remaining between them. Looked up from germline, CDR1 is DFQATT and CDR2 is SNEGSKA (reference sequence). This CDR3 is CSAPAGADTQYF. The DNA for the CDR3 is TGCAGTGCTCCAGCTGGTGCAGATACGCAGTATTTT.

The chain uses TRBV7-2 and TRBJ2-5, with TRBD1 matching 7 bases. CDR3 length equals 14 residues. V dropped 5 bases and J dropped 5; count of bases not matched to a gene: 8. CDR1 is SGHTA, CDR2 FQGNSA, per germline. The CDR3 region is CASSQHRGKETQYF. The CDR3 DNA reads as TGTGCCAGCAGCCAGCACAGGGGTAAGGAGACCCAGTACTTC.

This clonotype has more than one count but fewer than ten. V is TRBV29-1 and J is TRBJ2-7; 7 bases agree with TRBD1. The CDR3 is 15 residues long. CDR1 SQVTM and CDR2 ANQGSEA come from the germline V gene. V dropped 3 bases and J dropped 0; count of bases not matched to a gene: 8. The CDR3 DNA sequence: TGCAGCGTTGAGGGTGAAACAGGGGCCTCCTACGAGCAGTACTTC. This translates into CSVEGETGASYEQYF.

With regard to this clonotype: One junction end disagrees with the germline gene, perhaps due to a read error. The CDR3 DNA follows: TGTGCCAGCGGCCAAGATGATCCTGTTCGACAGGGGCCCGAGGATACGCAGTATTTT. As protein: CASGQDDPVRQGPEDTQYF. V is TRBV14 and J is TRBJ2-3; 8 bases are a match to TRBD1. Germline V gene data show CDR1 as SGHDN and CDR2 as FVKESK. The CDR3 runs 19 residues. Combining the CDR3 with reference TRBV14 and TRBJ2-3 gives the whole variable domain EAGVTQFPSHSVIEKGQTVTLRCDPISGHDNLYWYRRVMGKEIKFLLHFVKESKQDESGMPNNRFLAERTGGTYSTLKVQPAELEDSGVYFCASGQDDPVRQGPEDTQYFGPGTRLTVL.

Remarks on this clonotype: The junction and the germline gene differ at one end; a read error may be behind it. This chain uses TRBV4-3 with TRBJ2-5; 7 nucleotides agree with TRBD1. The DNA end favors TRBJ2-4, so the J call may be wrong. Germline V CDR1 and CDR2: LGHNA, YSLEER. This CDR3 contains 14 residues. CDR3 amino acids: CASGQGDSQNIQYF. The DNA of the CDR3 is TGCGCCAGCGGCCAAGGGGACAGCCAAAACATTCAGTACTTC.

A remark on this clonotype: The junction departs from the called germline gene at one end, perhaps through a read error. V is TRBV2 and J is TRBJ2-5; D is uncertain. CDR1 is SNHLY, CDR2 FYNNEI, per germline. The CDR3 covers 13 residues. The CDR3: CASSEKWQGTQYF. In DNA, the CDR3 is TGTGCCAGCAGTGAAAAGTGGCAAGGGACCCAGTACTTC. Drawing the rest from reference TRBV2 and TRBJ2-5, the complete variable domain is EPEVTQTPSHQVTQMGQEVILRCVPISNHLYFYWYRQILGQKVEFLVSFYNNEISEKSEIFDDQFSVERPDGSNFTLKIRSTKLEDSAMYFCASSEKWQGTQYFGPGTRLLVL.

This clonotype was found a few times. V is TRBV20-1 and J is TRBJ2-7; D is possibly TRBD2 (5 bases). This CDR3 region has 14 residues. Germline CDR1 is DFQATT and CDR2 is SNEGSKA (reference sequence). Trimming removed 6 bases from V and 3 bases from J, with 18 bases in between. The CDR3 region has the DNA TGCAGTGCGCCCGGTGGCAGCGGATTCTACGAGCAGTACTTC. It codes for CSAPGGSGFYEQYF.

This sequence joins TRBV20-1 and TRBJ1-1, with D possibly TRBD1 on 5 matching bases. The CDR3 is 14 amino acids. V lost 3 bases and J lost 4, with 15 bases in between. The germline gives CDR1 DFQATT, CDR2 SNEGSKA (reference sequence). CDR3: CSARSSGQVTEAFF. Here the CDR3 DNA reads TGCAGTGCTAGGTCGTCGGGGCAAGTCACTGAAGCTTTCTTT.

The V and J genes are TRBV27 and TRBJ2-5; TRBD1 matches 12 bases. CDR3 size: 14 residues. Germline values: CDR1 MNHEY, CDR2 SMNVEV (reference sequence). The junction had 8 bases not matched to a gene; V was cut back by 10 bases and J by 5 bases. Here the CDR3 DNA reads TGTGCCACTTCCGGGACAGGGGGCAAGGAGACCCAGTACTTC. It specifies CATSGTGGKETQYF.

Remarks on this clonotype: Germline and junction disagree at one end, which may indicate a read error. The chain combines TRBV7-7 with TRBJ2-5; the D gene is possibly TRBD1 (6 bases). Germline loops: CDR1 SSHAT, CDR2 FNYEAQ (reference sequence). The CDR3 is made up of 14 amino acids. CDR3 region: CASSRRDIRETQYF. CDR3 bases: TGTGCTAGCAGTCGCCGGGACATAAGAGAGACCCAGTACTTC. Drawing the rest from reference TRBV7-7 and TRBJ2-5, the complete variable domain is GAGVSQSPRYKVTKRGQDVTLRCDPISSHATLYWYQQALGQGPEFLTYFNYEAQPDKSGLPSDRFSAERPEGSISTLTIQRTEQRDSAMYRCASSRRDIRETQYFGPGTRLLVL.

The J gene is TRBJ1-2, the V gene TRBV4-1; no clear D gene. Germline V CDR1 and CDR2: MGHRA, YSYEKL. The CDR3 spans 14 residues. Trimming took 0 bases from V and 4 from J, leaving 9 bases between them. The CDR3 region is CASSQEGFGYGYTF. CDR3 DNA sequence: TGCGCCAGCAGCCAAGAGGGATTTGGCTATGGCTACACCTTC.